The 28 T cell receptor beta chains listed next were all sequenced from one sample in a study of PD-1 blockade in classical Hodgkin lymphoma. Time point in this sample: newly diagnosed, previously untreated cHL patient sample. After PBMCs were thawed, their CD8+ T cells were isolated by magnetic negative selection. Data came from immunoSEQ multiplex PCR; TCRdb stores just in-frame clones and leaves some out. Of 14,000 to 15,000 clones listed, roughly nine tenths are singletons. The sequencing sample was made of CD8+ T cells from blood. The receptors were sampled from a human donor with classical Hodgkin lymphoma.

The V gene is TRBV7-8, the J gene TRBJ2-5; possibly TRBD2 for D (6 bases). V lost 1 base and J 5 bases, leaving 17 bases between the germline ends. The germline CDR1 and CDR2 sequences are SGHVS and FQNEAQ. CDR3 length equals 16 residues. The CDR3 coding sequence is TGTGCCAGCAGCTTAGATTGGAGCCGGGGGTTGGAGACCCAGTACTTC. Residues: CASSLDWSRGLETQYF.

The V and J genes are TRBV9 and TRBJ2-5; D is uncertain. This CDR3 contains 16 residues. The germline gives CDR1 SGDLS, CDR2 YYNGEE. Deletions cut 4 bases from V and 0 bases from J, with 16 bases between. The CDR3 region has the DNA TGTGCCAGCAGCCCGAATCTAGTGGGGAACCAAGAGACCCAGTACTTC. As protein: CASSPNLVGNQETQYF.

The chain recombines TRBV7-9 with TRBJ2-5; possibly TRBD2 for D (7 bases). The CDR3 spans 15 residues. V dropped 4 bases and J dropped 5 bases, with 17 bases sitting between them. Per germline, CDR1 SEHNR and CDR2 FQNEAQ (reference sequence). CDR3 sequence: CASSSAAGAGETQYF. The DNA for the CDR3 is TGTGCCAGCAGCTCCGCCGCGGGGGCTGGGGAGACCCAGTACTTC.

The chain is built from TRBV11-3 and TRBJ1-3, with D uncertain. From germline, CDR1 is SGHNT and CDR2 YENEEA. The ends were cut back, 5 bases at V and 4 bases at J, with 24 bases in the middle. The CDR3 is 18 amino acids. The DNA of the CDR3 is TGTGCCAGCAGCGGACGAGTAACTGCCCGAACTTTCGGAAACACCATATATTTT. As protein: CASSGRVTARTFGNTIYF.

The genes are TRBV9 and TRBJ2-2; 8 nucleotides agree with TRBD2. CDR3 length: 15 residues. Germline V gene lookup returns CDR1 SGDLS and CDR2 YYNGEE. Losses at the gene ends were 4 bases for V and 6 bases for J; bases not matched to a gene: 8. CDR3: CASSLAGGVSGELFF. The DNA of the CDR3 is TGTGCCAGCAGCTTGGCGGGGGGTGTCTCCGGGGAGCTGTTTTTT.

The genes are TRBV6-6 and TRBJ1-2; no firm D call. Germline values: CDR1 MNHNY, CDR2 SVGAGI (reference sequence). V was clipped by 5 bases and J by 9 bases, with 10 bases between them. This CDR3 is 11 amino acids long. CDR3 DNA sequence: TGTGCCAGCAGTGAATACGGGAGCTACACCTTC. Its translation: CASSEYGSYTF.

This clone was observed once. The chain carries TRBV19 and TRBJ2-7; TRBD2 matches at 10 bases. This CDR3 region has 18 residues. With 4 bases clipped from V and 0 bases from J, the junction kept 12 bases outside the gene matches. Germline lookup yields CDR1 LNHDA and CDR2 SQIVND (reference sequence). CDR3 nucleotide sequence: TGTGCCAGTAGTACGACCGGGACTAGCGCCATGAGCTCCTACGAGCAGTACTTC. Protein product: CASSTTGTSAMSSYEQYF.

CDR3 protein: CASSLVTGYEKLFF. The CDR3 bases are TGTGCCAGCAGCTTAGTTACAGGCTACGAAAAACTGTTTTTT. The rearrangement uses TRBV7-9 and TRBJ1-4, with a possible D match to TRBD1 (5 bases). Per germline, CDR1 SEHNR and CDR2 FQNEAQ (reference sequence). V was cut by 1 base and J by 8 bases, with 11 bases left in between. The CDR3 is made up of 14 amino acids. Full variable domain (missing parts from reference TRBV7-9 and TRBJ1-4): DTGVSQNPRHKITKRGQNVTFRCDPISEHNRLYWYRQTLGQGPEFLTYFQNEAQLEKSRLLSDRFSAERPKGSFSTLEIQRTEQGDSAMYLCASSLVTGYEKLFFGSGTQLSVL.

This chain links TRBV28 with TRBJ2-1, with D perhaps TRBD1 (7 bases). The V gene lost 3 bases and the J gene lost 8 bases, with 14 bases spanning the gap. The CDR3 runs 14 residues. Germline assignment: CDR1 MDHEN and CDR2 SYDVKM. In DNA form, the CDR3 reads TGTGCCAGCAGTTTTCCCGCAGGGGGGCATGAGCAGTTCTTC. Its translation: CASSFPAGGHEQFF.

The chain links TRBV28 to TRBJ1-5, with 7 nucleotides matching TRBD1. There are 17 residues in the CDR3. J gave up 0 bases and V 4 bases, and 9 bases lay outside the gene matches. Per the germline V gene, CDR1 is MDHEN and CDR2 is SYDVKM. DNA of the CDR3: TGTGCCAGCAGTTCGGAGACAGGGACTTATAGCAATCAGCCCCAGCATTTT. It encodes CASSSETGTYSNQPQHF.

The chain recombines TRBV9 with TRBJ2-3; TRBD2 matches at 7 bases. Germline loops: CDR1 SGDLS, CDR2 YYNGEE. The J segment lost 4 bases and the V segment lost 0 bases, leaving 5 bases of the junction unmatched. This CDR3 is 15 amino acids long. The CDR3 bases are TGTGCCAGCAGCGTAGTGAGCGGGACCCCAGATACGCAGTATTTT. Translation: CASSVVSGTPDTQYF.

The V and J genes are TRBV7-9 and TRBJ1-4, with 7 nucleotides matching TRBD1. J lost 3 bases, V lost 4 bases, and 2 bases had no gene match. Germline loops: CDR1 SEHNR, CDR2 FQNEAQ (reference sequence). The length of the CDR3 is 14 residues. The CDR3 is CASSWGTANEKLFF. The CDR3 DNA reads as TGTGCCAGCAGCTGGGGGACAGCTAATGAAAAACTGTTTTTT.

The chain joins TRBV6-1 to TRBJ1-2; D is possibly TRBD1 (6 bases). Germline V gene lookup returns CDR1 MNHNS and CDR2 SASEGT. With 2 bases removed from V and 8 bases from J, the gap between germline ends came to 21 bases. This CDR3 comprises 16 residues. The chain's CDR3 is CASSEFGQSIPWGYTF. CDR3 nucleotides: TGTGCCAGCAGTGAATTTGGACAGTCTATCCCATGGGGCTACACCTTC.

The CDR3 loop reads CASSTDRELTNEKLFF. As DNA, the CDR3 is TGTGCCAGCAGTACGGACAGGGAGTTGACTAATGAAAAACTGTTTTTT. The chain joins TRBV28 to TRBJ1-4; 8 bases agree with TRBD1. With 5 bases clipped from V and 2 bases from J, the junction kept 7 bases outside the gene matches. Germline V gene sequence: CDR1 MDHEN, CDR2 SYDVKM. There are 16 residues in the CDR3.

The chain joins TRBV10-3 to TRBJ1-1, with 7 positions matching TRBD1. CDR3 size: 14 residues. Germline V CDR1 and CDR2: ENHRY, SYGVKD. V shed 2 bases, J shed 1 base, and the junction held 1 base outside the gene matches. The CDR3 sequence is CAISEEGANTEAFF. DNA of the CDR3: TGTGCCATCAGTGAGGAGGGGGCGAACACTGAAGCTTTCTTT.

The chain is built from TRBV25-1 and TRBJ1-1, with a weak D call TRBD1 (6 bases). The V end lost 1 base, the J end lost 1 base, and 10 bases lay between the germline ends. Germline V gene sequence: CDR1 MGHDK, CDR2 SYGVNS. CDR3 length: 15 residues. The DNA for the CDR3 is TGTGCCAGCAGTGAATTGAGGGGGGGGAACACTGAAGCTTTCTTT. It is translated as CASSELRGGNTEAFF.

The CDR3 loop is CASSFHSTDTQYF. CDR3 bases: TGTGCCAGCAGCTTCCACTCCACAGATACGCAGTATTTT. V is TRBV7-3 and J is TRBJ2-3, with D uncertain. CDR1 is SGHTA, CDR2 FQGTGA, per germline. Deletions cut 3 bases from V and 2 bases from J, with 6 bases between. The CDR3 contains 13 residues. Full variable domain (missing parts from reference TRBV7-3 and TRBJ2-3): GAGVSQTPSNKVTEKGKYVELRCDPISGHTALYWYRQSLGQGPEFLIYFQGTGAADDSGLPNDRFFAVRPEGSVSTLKIQRTERGDSAVYLCASSFHSTDTQYFGPGTRLTVL.

The genes are TRBV6-1 and TRBJ2-7; 9 positions agree with TRBD1. With 3 bases clipped from V and 6 bases from J, the junction kept 9 bases outside the gene matches. The germline V gene encodes CDR1 MNHNS and CDR2 SASEGT. This CDR3 comprises 15 residues. CDR3 residues: CASSEPGQGNLEQYV. CDR3 nucleotide sequence: TGTGCCAGCAGTGAGCCGGGACAGGGCAATCTCGAGCAGTACGTC.

The chain employs TRBV7-9 and TRBJ1-1; D is undetermined. V gave up 6 bases and J gave up 5 bases, with 16 bases separating them. Germline CDR1 SEHNR, CDR2 FQNEAQ (reference sequence). This CDR3 region has 14 residues. The CDR3 nucleotides are TGTGCCAGCAGTTCCCGGGATCGGGAAACTGAAGCTTTCTTT. It yields the protein CASSSRDRETEAFF.

The chain joins TRBV29-1 to TRBJ1-4; 7 positions match TRBD1. After removal of 8 bases from V and 6 bases from J, the junction contained 9 bases not matched to a gene. Germline assignment: CDR1 SQVTM and CDR2 ANQGSEA. The CDR3 covers 13 residues. The CDR3 DNA reads TGCAGCACCTGGGGACAGTCGGATGAAAAACTGTTTTTT. Its translation: CSTWGQSDEKLFF.

This chain connects TRBV11-2 to TRBJ2-2; no firm D call. This CDR3 has 17 residues. Deletions cut 0 bases from V and 3 bases from J, with 14 bases between. Germline lookup yields CDR1 SGHAT and CDR2 FQNNGV. The CDR3 loop reads CASSLDGWPEDTGELFF. The DNA of the CDR3 is TGTGCCAGCAGCTTAGACGGTTGGCCCGAGGACACCGGGGAGCTGTTTTTT.

A single count supports this clone. V usage is TRBV11-1 and J usage is TRBJ2-7; D possibly corresponds to TRBD2 (5 bases). The CDR3 is made up of 13 amino acids. From germline, CDR1 is SGHAT and CDR2 FQDESV (reference sequence). With 2 bases removed from V and 7 bases from J, the gap between germline ends came to 12 bases. The CDR3 DNA is TGTGCCAGCAGCTTATGGGGAGCGGAAGAGCAGTACTTC. Translation gives CASSLWGAEEQYF.

The chain combines TRBV6-1 with TRBJ2-7; 11 nucleotides match TRBD2. CDR3 length equals 15 residues. V shed 7 bases, J shed 3 bases, and the junction held 8 bases outside the gene matches. Germline CDR1 and CDR2: MNHNS and SASEGT. The CDR3 is CASTTLAGGVYEQYV. The CDR3 DNA follows: TGTGCCAGCACCACCCTAGCGGGAGGTGTCTACGAGCAGTACGTC.

This clone was counted a few times. V usage is TRBV4-1 and J usage is TRBJ1-1; 7 bases fit TRBD1. The V gene's germline CDR1 is MGHRA and CDR2 YSYEKL. The ends lost 4 bases at V and 1 base at J; junction bases unmatched: 3. CDR3 size: 14 residues. This CDR3 reads CASSRRQGNTEAFF. In nucleotides, the CDR3 is TGCGCCAGCAGCCGCCGACAGGGGAACACTGAAGCTTTCTTT.

The chain carries TRBV19 and TRBJ2-7; D gene unclear. The CDR3 totals 13 residues. Germline values: CDR1 LNHDA, CDR2 SQIVND (reference sequence). V lost 4 bases to trimming and J lost 0 bases, with 7 bases between them. CDR3 sequence (DNA): TGTGCCAGTAGTAGTCCAGACTCCTACGAGCAGTACTTC. Its translation is CASSSPDSYEQYF. Complete variable domain (other parts from reference TRBV19 and TRBJ2-7): DGGITQSPKYLFRKEGQNVTLSCEQNLNHDAMYWYRQDPGQGLRLIYYSQIVNDFQKGDIAEGYSVSREKKESFPLTVTSAQKNPTAFYLCASSSPDSYEQYFGPGTRLTVT.

The chain joins TRBV4-1 to TRBJ2-1, with 12 nucleotides matching TRBD2. The germline gives CDR1 MGHRA, CDR2 YSYEKL. This CDR3 has 13 amino acids. With V trimmed by 4 bases and J by 15 bases, 7 bases remained unmatched. CDR3 sequence (DNA): TGCGCCAGCAGCCCCCTCGGGGGACTAGCGGGGTTCTTC. This codes for CASSPLGGLAGFF.

The chain recombines TRBV7-9 with TRBJ1-1, with 8 bases identical to TRBD1. V gave up 5 bases and J gave up 1 base; unmatched junction bases: 3. The CDR3 extends over 14 amino acids. Germline V gene data show CDR1 as SEHNR and CDR2 as FQNEAQ (reference sequence). CDR3 DNA: TGTGCCAGCAGCCCGGACAGGGCGAACACTGAAGCTTTCTTT. Translated: CASSPDRANTEAFF.

V gene TRBV27 combines with J gene TRBJ2-7, with TRBD1 identical over 9 bases. Germline assignment: CDR1 MNHEY and CDR2 SMNVEV (reference sequence). V lost 5 bases, J lost 3 bases, and 14 bases stayed unmatched. CDR3 size: 17 residues. CDR3 amino acids: CASSLRSPGQGNYEQYF. CDR3 coding DNA: TGTGCCAGCAGTCTACGTAGCCCGGGACAGGGTAACTACGAGCAGTACTTC.